This is a list of T cell receptor beta chains from one sample in a study of blood T cells in healthy people across ages. TCRdb fed the 5' RACE reads into MiXCR, producing one record per CDR3 protein. The data show almost 800,000 distinct CDR3 sequences, with nearly 60% seen just once and approximately 23% held by the top ten. Sequences were obtained from blood. These TCRs come from a man aged 25 to 45 in good health. Each CDR3 is given with its conserved first and last residue. Fields, in order: D gene, clone size, J gene, V gene, CDR3 protein, CDR3 DNA. The D gene is left open where the match is weak. Size is stated for part of the rows, as once, few or many counts, or as a class when the clone is expanded.

>NA|NA|TRBJ2-1|TRBV6-2/TRBV6-3
CASSYFPLTGGYSSYNEQFF
TGTGCCAGCAGTTACTTCCCTTTGACTGGGGGTTATAGCTCCTACAATGAGCAGTTCTTC
>TRBD2|NA|TRBJ2-5|TRBV9
CARHRSPILAGWGETQYF
TGTGCCAGGCATCGGAGCCCAATACTAGCGGGCTGGGGAGAGACCCAGTACTTC
>NA|NA|TRBJ1-5|TRBV3-1
CASSPGPGEPQHF
TGTGCCAGCAGCCCTGGGCCAGGAGAGCCCCAGCATTTT
>NA|once|TRBJ1-5|TRBV7-9
CASSLVIRSNQPQHF
TGTGCCAGCAGCTTAGTAATAAGGAGCAATCAGCCCCAGCATTTT
>NA|once|TRBJ2-3|TRBV7-7
CASSLSGDTSTDTQYF
TGTGCCAGCAGCTTATCCGGCGATACTAGCACAGATACGCAGTATTTT
>NA|NA|TRBJ2-7|TRBV20-1
CSATAGIKSYEQYF
TGCAGTGCTACCGCGGGGATTAAATCCTACGAGCAGTACTTC
>TRBD2|once|TRBJ2-1|TRBV11-2
CASSFTKPGLAGVGEQFF
TGTGCCAGCAGCTTTACGAAACCGGGACTAGCGGGAGTGGGTGAGCAGTTCTTC
>TRBD1|NA|TRBJ2-1|TRBV14
CASSQRQGYGVNNEQFF
TGTGCCAGCAGCCAGAGACAGGGTTATGGGGTCAACAATGAGCAGTTCTTC
>NA|many|TRBJ1-5|TRBV20-1
CSARDSGTAEAWFLGQPQHF
TGCAGTGCTAGAGATTCCGGGACTGCTGAGGCGTGGTTTCTGGGTCAGCCCCAGCATTTT
>NA|NA|TRBJ1-2|TRBV2
CASSEMRGALDGYTF
TGTGCCAGCAGTGAAATGCGGGGGGCCCTGGATGGCTACACCTTC
>TRBD2|NA|TRBJ2-1|TRBV6-5
CASSYYVSGRYNEQFF
TGTGCCAGCAGTTACTATGTCAGCGGGAGATACAATGAGCAGTTCTTC
>TRBD2|few|TRBJ2-1|TRBV20-1
CSATLAGINEQFF
TGCAGTGCCACGTTAGCGGGAATTAATGAGCAGTTCTTC
>NA|NA|TRBJ1-3|TRBV29-1
CSVVDSHSSGNTIYF
TGCAGCGTTGTCGACAGCCATTCCTCTGGAAACACCATATATTTT
>NA|NA|TRBJ2-7|TRBV7-2
CASSFQVGNEQYF
TGTGCCAGCAGCTTTCAGGTGGGAAACGAGCAGTACTTC
>TRBD1|NA|TRBJ2-3|TRBV29-1
CSGSGGQGAVDTQYF
TGCAGCGGGTCTGGGGGACAGGGGGCCGTTGATACGCAGTATTTT
>NA|NA|TRBJ1-2|TRBV6-6
CASSYSRDIYGYTF
TGTGCCAGCAGTTACTCGAGGGACATTTATGGCTACACCTTC
>NA|few|TRBJ2-7|TRBV29-1
CSSTGQFPYEQYF
TGCAGCTCGACGGGGCAGTTTCCCTACGAGCAGTACTTC
>NA|few|TRBJ1-2|TRBV29-1
CSVSTHPNYGYTF
TGCAGCGTTTCGACACATCCTAACTATGGCTACACCTTC
>TRBD2|NA|TRBJ2-1|TRBV7-2
CASSFLRGGSGVNEQFF
TGTGCCAGCAGCTTCCTCCGGGGTGGTAGCGGGGTGAATGAGCAGTTCTTC
>NA|once|TRBJ2-7|TRBV27
CASGTGTYYEQYF
TGTGCCAGCGGAACGGGGACCTACTACGAGCAGTACTTC
>NA|few|TRBJ2-7|TRBV6-2/TRBV6-3
CASSYYGGGYEQYF
TGTGCCAGCAGTTACTACGGGGGAGGCTACGAGCAGTACTTC
>TRBD1|few|TRBJ1-4|TRBV6-5
CASRLRGHGANEKLFF
TGTGCCAGCAGACTTAGGGGGCACGGGGCTAATGAAAAACTGTTTTTT